The next 12 T cell receptor beta chains were all read from a single sample in a study of OX40 agonist ivuxolimab in advanced cancers. TCRdb keeps only in-frame clones here, not all; method: immunoSEQ multiplex PCR. The sample lists roughly 60,000 clones, approximately 81% seen once, with 2.5% to 3.5% in the top ten. The sample consisted of CD4+ or CD8+ T cells sorted from blood, taken in a trial of the OX40 agonist ivuxolimab. The receptors originated from an adult with an advanced solid tumor such as melanoma, head and neck, liver or kidney cancer.

The chain carries TRBV2 and TRBJ2-4; either TRBD1 or TRBD2 may supply D (6 bases each). The CDR3 covers 17 residues. Trimming took 5 bases from V and 4 from J, leaving 21 bases between them. The germline V gene encodes CDR1 SNHLY and CDR2 FYNNEI. Here the CDR3 DNA reads TGTGCCAGCAGTAGAGGGGGGAGACAGCTCCCTAAAAACATTCAGTACTTC. It codes for CASSRGGRQLPKNIQYF.

The rearrangement uses TRBV9 and TRBJ2-1; unclear D gene. From germline, CDR1 is SGDLS and CDR2 YYNGEE. This CDR3 comprises 13 residues. Trimming shortened V by 3 bases and J by 4 bases, and 8 bases separated the two germline ends. As DNA, the CDR3 is TGTGCCAGCAGCGCCGGTATGTACAATGAGCAGTTCTTC. This sequence encodes CASSAGMYNEQFF.

This clone has a handful of counts. Other DNA sequences in the same sample also yield this CDR3. The rearrangement links TRBV7-2 to TRBJ1-1; TRBD1 is a possible D gene (6 bases). Germline CDR1 SGHTA, CDR2 FQGNSA. With 2 bases removed from V and 1 base from J, the gap between germline ends came to 8 bases. This CDR3 has 14 amino acids. In DNA, the CDR3 is TGTGCCAGCAGCTTACAGGGGAGGAACACTGAAGCTTTCTTT. Protein product: CASSLQGRNTEAFF.

The rearrangement joins TRBV4-2 to TRBJ2-1; 8 bases are shared with TRBD2. The CDR3 runs to 18 residues. The ends lost 0 bases at V and 7 bases at J; junction bases unmatched: 14. In germline, CDR1 is LGHNA, CDR2 YNFKEQ. The CDR3 is CASSQDWSGSSLGNEQFF. CDR3 nucleotides: TGTGCCAGCAGCCAAGATTGGAGCGGGAGTTCCCTCGGGAATGAGCAGTTCTTC.

J is TRBJ1-1 and V is TRBV7-9; 7 nucleotides align to TRBD1. The V segment lost 8 bases and the J segment 5 bases; nucleotides outside the gene matches: 5. Germline V gene data show CDR1 as SEHNR and CDR2 as FQNEAQ (reference sequence). The CDR3 contains 12 residues. As DNA, the CDR3 is TGTGCCAGCCGAGCAGGGGGTACTGAAGCTTTCTTT. It specifies CASRAGGTEAFF.

This sequence joins TRBV6-1 and TRBJ1-1, with D perhaps matching TRBD1 (6 bases). The CDR3 contains 14 residues. V lost 6 bases to trimming and J lost 2 bases, with 13 bases between them. Germline V lookup: CDR1 MNHNS, CDR2 SASEGT. The CDR3 loop reads CASSRDMINTEAFF. DNA for the CDR3: TGTGCCAGCAGCCGGGACATGATAAACACTGAAGCTTTCTTT.

This sequence joins TRBV4-1 and TRBJ2-5; possibly TRBD1 for D (5 bases). Germline lookup yields CDR1 MGHRA and CDR2 YSYEKL. The germline V and J ends were trimmed by 0 bases and 2 bases, with 10 bases remaining between them. The length of the CDR3 is 15 residues. The CDR3 reads CASSQDRQIQETQYF. CDR3 sequence (DNA): TGCGCCAGCAGCCAAGATCGACAGATACAAGAGACCCAGTACTTC.

The J gene is TRBJ2-1, the V gene TRBV29-1; 11 bases fit TRBD2. The CDR3 sequence is 15 residues long. The germline CDR1 and CDR2 sequences are SQVTM and ANQGSEA. The V segment lost 6 bases and the J segment 1 base; nucleotides outside the gene matches: 5. The CDR3, as DNA: TGCAGCGTCGCAACTAGCGGGAGTTCCTACAATGAGCAGTTCTTC. It translates to CSVATSGSSYNEQFF.

The rearrangement links TRBV7-8 to TRBJ2-5; TRBD2 agrees at 14 bases. There are 17 residues in the CDR3. Germline V gives CDR1 SGHVS, CDR2 FQNEAQ. J gave up 4 bases and V 5 bases, and 9 bases lay outside the gene matches. The DNA of the CDR3 is TGTGCCAGCAGCCAAATTGGGACTAGCGGGAGTGGAGAGACCCAGTACTTC. This gives the protein CASSQIGTSGSGETQYF.

The J gene is TRBJ2-4, the V gene TRBV19; D gene ambiguous. The CDR3 loop spans 14 amino acids. Looked up from germline, CDR1 is LNHDA and CDR2 is SQIVND (reference sequence). V lost 5 bases, J lost 0 bases, and 8 bases lay in between. CDR3 sequence: CASSFDLAKNIQYF. CDR3 DNA sequence: TGTGCCAGTAGTTTCGACTTAGCCAAAAACATTCAGTACTTC. Based on the CDR3 plus reference TRBV19 and TRBJ2-4, the full variable domain is DGGITQSPKYLFRKEGQNVTLSCEQNLNHDAMYWYRQDPGQGLRLIYYSQIVNDFQKGDIAEGYSVSREKKESFPLTVTSAQKNPTAFYLCASSFDLAKNIQYFGAGTRLSVL.

The V and J genes are TRBV27 and TRBJ2-3, with TRBD2 matching 14 bases. CDR3 length: 19 amino acids. J was trimmed by 7 bases and V by 3 bases; bases with no gene match: 15. CDR1 and CDR2 from the germline V gene are MNHEY and SMNVEV (reference sequence). CDR3 region: CASSLDRLAGGPSSNTQYF. The CDR3 DNA reads TGTGCCAGCAGTTTGGACCGACTAGCGGGAGGGCCTAGTTCCAATACGCAGTATTTT.

The chain uses TRBV7-2 and TRBJ2-3, with TRBD2 matching 8 bases. The CDR3 loop spans 15 amino acids. Per the germline V gene, CDR1 is SGHTA and CDR2 is FQGNSA. J gave up 0 bases and V 7 bases, and 6 bases lay outside the gene matches. The CDR3: CASTPRGGSTDTQYF. The DNA of the CDR3 is TGTGCCAGCACCCCCCGGGGGGGTAGCACAGATACGCAGTATTTT.